This T cell receptor (beta chain) comes out of a study of T cells in tuberculosis (dated by TCRdb to the late 2010s). About the study as a whole: To characterize T cells specific for the mycobacterial lipid antigen glucose monomycolate (GMM), the study used CD1B tetramers together with high-throughput TCR immunosequencing. Study-wide findings and limitations: The stringent sort gate may have missed T cells binding the CD1B-GMM tetramer with low affinity.

PBMC were thawed, rested overnight, stained with GMM-loaded CD1B tetramer, a Live/Dead dye and anti-CD3, and then sorted on a FACS Aria II. CD1B tetramers were loaded with C32 glucose monomycolate purified from Rhodococcus equi. Before cryopreservation, the PBMC used for tetramer sorting had been depleted of CD14-expressing monocytes for a separate study. From each donor, 80,000 to 100,000 tetramer-negative cells were sorted and were analyzed alongside the tetramer-positive cells. Antigen-specific T cells were sorted from several healthy South African adults using GMM-loaded CD1B tetramers. TCR-alpha and TCR-beta chains were sequenced unpaired, so chain pairing information was not available. TCR libraries were generated with the immunoSEQ multiplex PCR assay, using TCR-beta and/or TCR-alpha/delta assays for each sample. The Illumina high-throughput platform was used to sequence the amplified TCR libraries. The authors' analysis ran thus. Clustering and dimensionality reduction relied on pairwise TCRdist distances among GMM-specific receptors from T cells that were either sorted ex vivo or expanded in vitro. Sequence motifs defined by gene usage and CDR3 content were tested for enrichment in tetramer-positive versus tetramer-negative populations. Here the immuneACCESS table is served through TCRdb, limited to in-frame sequences with V and J called. Missing clones are a known gap in these copies; in checked studies unresolved V genes cover under half, and the rest lacks a known reason. That table is the source of V, J and clone size, and D and trimming were worked out from the DNA. Recorded for this sample are about 58,000 clones; 88% of them occurred a single time. The top ten constitute just over 20% of the sample.

On this clone itself: At one of its ends the junction is not consistent with the germline gene, which may arise from a read error. Other DNA sequences within the sample encode an identical CDR3.

This receptor was taken from an adult woman with latent tuberculosis. The specimen sequenced was CD1b-GMM tetramer-negative cells sorted from PBMCs. The sample's cell subset or site, from its label and the paper: T cells not binding CD1B-GMM tetramer, sorted from same donor.

For the CDR3, the sequence is CAISESGQDNSPLHF. The nucleotide sequence is given as TGTGCCATCAGTGAGTCGGGACAGGATAATTCCCCCCTCCACTTT. The sequence joins TRBV10-3 to TRBJ1-6; the junction holds 8 bases that match TRBD1. The CDR3 numbers 15 residues from cysteine through phenylalanine. Kept here is only the CDR3 DNA, which spans 45 bases and is read in frame from base 1. Per the germline V gene, ENHRY is the CDR1 and SYGVKD is the CDR2.